The 23 T cell receptor beta chains in this list originate from one sample, sequenced in a study of T cells after yellow fever vaccination. TCRdb re-called the 5' RACE reads with MiXCR, one entry per CDR3 protein. The profile shows 170,000 or so distinct CDR3 sequences, about a tenth of them singletons. Sequenced material: CD8+ T cells sorted from PBMCs, taken 45 days after the yellow fever booster vaccination. The receptor set was obtained from a man between 18 and 29 years old who received the YFV17D yellow fever vaccine.

The sample holds a few counts of this clonotype. This chain uses TRBV6-1 with TRBJ2-3; no clear D. V was shortened by 3 bases and J by 0 bases, with 10 bases between the two germline ends. Germline V gene data show CDR1 as MNHNS and CDR2 as SASEGT. The CDR3 runs 15 residues. The CDR3 reads CASSETYASTDTQYF. For the CDR3, the DNA is TGTGCCAGCAGTGAGACGTATGCTAGCACAGATACGCAGTATTTT.

V and J are TRBV4-1 and TRBJ2-7; TRBD1 is a possible D gene (7 bases). The CDR3 length is 12 residues. Germline V gene sequence: CDR1 MGHRA, CDR2 YSYEKL. Trimming left V 2 bases short and J 7 bases short, with 9 bases between. The DNA of the CDR3 is TGCGCCAGCAGCCAACCAGGGGGGGAGCAGTACGTC. Translated: CASSQPGGEQYV.

This clonotype was observed at least ten times. An end of the junction does not agree with germline; a read error may underlie this. The chain employs TRBV7-7 and TRBJ1-1; D remains unclear. CDR3 length equals 13 residues. CDR1 is SSHAT and CDR2 is FNYEAQ in the germline V gene (reference sequence). The CDR3 spells CASSLSMNTEAFF. DNA of the CDR3: TGTGCTAGCAGCTTAAGCATGAACACTGAAGCTTTCTTT.

This clonotype was detected ten times or more. This chain connects TRBV4-3 to TRBJ1-2, with D possibly being TRBD1 (5 bases). V lost 0 bases and J lost 4, with 9 bases in between. Germline assignment: CDR1 LGHNA and CDR2 YSLEER. This CDR3 is built from 14 residues. The CDR3 nucleotides are TGCGCCAGCAGCCAAGATGACGGGGGCTATGGCTACACCTTC. This sequence encodes CASSQDDGGYGYTF.

The CDR3 sequence: CASSGGDTGYEQYF. As DNA, the CDR3 is TGTGCCAGCAGCGGGGGGGACACAGGCTACGAGCAGTACTTC. The chain employs TRBV9 and TRBJ2-7, with D tentatively TRBD1 or TRBD2 (6 bases each). Germline CDR1 reads SGDLS; CDR2 reads YYNGEE. The CDR3 spans 14 residues. Deletions cut 3 bases from V and 3 bases from J, with 13 bases between. Filled out from reference TRBV9 and TRBJ2-7, the complete variable domain reads DSGVTQTPKHLITATGQRVTLRCSPRSGDLSVYWYQQSLDQGLQFLIQYYNGEERAKGNILERFSAQQFPDLHSELNLSSLELGDSALYFCASSGGDTGYEQYFGPGTRLTVT.

This clonotype has only a few counts. The chain is built from TRBV5-1 and TRBJ1-1; no clear D gene. Trimming left V 4 bases short and J 4 bases short, with 17 bases between. Germline CDR1 and CDR2: SGHRS and YFSETQ. This CDR3 is 15 amino acids long. The CDR3 region has the DNA TGCGCCAGCAGCAACACAGACAAGTTCCTCACTGAAGCTTTCTTT. Its protein is CASSNTDKFLTEAFF.

This clonotype is a singleton in its sample. The rearrangement uses TRBV7-8 and TRBJ1-5; D unclear. Germline V gene data show CDR1 as SGHVS and CDR2 as FQNEAQ. The ends were cut back, 1 base at V and 2 bases at J, with 12 bases in the middle. The CDR3 is 16 residues long. The CDR3 loop reads CASSLGYVGGNQPQHF. In nucleotides, the CDR3 is TGTGCCAGCAGCTTAGGATACGTCGGCGGCAATCAGCCCCAGCATTTT.

The chain carries TRBV11-2 and TRBJ2-1; 8 positions agree with TRBD2. Germline-derived CDR1 and CDR2 are SGHAT and FQNNGV. The CDR3 has 15 residues. Trimming cost V 2 bases and J 3 bases; bases outside gene matches: 3. In nucleotides, the CDR3 is TGTGCCAGCAGCTTAACTAGCGGACTCTACAATGAGCAGTTCTTC. This encodes CASSLTSGLYNEQFF.

This clonotype has only a few counts. This chain joins TRBV7-9 and TRBJ1-3, with 10 bases matching TRBD1. The J segment lost 3 bases and the V segment lost 5 bases, leaving 4 bases of the junction unmatched. Germline CDR1 and CDR2: SEHNR and FQNEAQ (reference sequence). The CDR3 is 15 amino acids. The DNA for the CDR3 is TGTGCCAGCAGCCCTCGGGACAGGGGTGGAAACACCATATATTTT. It is translated as CASSPRDRGGNTIYF. Supplemented by reference TRBV7-9 and TRBJ1-3, the full variable domain reads DTGVSQNPRHKITKRGQNVTFRCDPISEHNRLYWYRQTLGQGPEFLTYFQNEAQLEKSRLLSDRFSAERPKGSFSTLEIQRTEQGDSAMYLCASSPRDRGGNTIYFGEGSWLTVV.

In its sample, this clonotype was seen a few times. V gene TRBV12-3 or TRBV12-4 combines with J gene TRBJ1-5; D gene ambiguous. Trimming cost V 4 bases and J 2 bases, with 12 bases left between them. This CDR3 is built from 15 residues. The CDR3 DNA reads TGTGCCAGCAGTTCGCGGGGAAGTGGCAATCAGCCCCAGCATTTT. Translated: CASSSRGSGNQPQHF.

This chain connects TRBV27 to TRBJ2-6, with D perhaps matching TRBD1 or TRBD2 (5 bases each). The CDR3 sequence is 16 residues long. Trimming removed 6 bases at V and 0 bases at J, with 12 bases between. Germline V gene lookup returns CDR1 MNHEY and CDR2 SMNVEV (reference sequence). This chain's CDR3 is CASRRQGPSGANVLTF. The CDR3 DNA sequence: TGTGCCAGCAGGAGGCAGGGACCCTCTGGGGCCAACGTCCTGACTTTC.

This clonotype showed up just a few times. The chain couples TRBV5-6 to TRBJ2-2; D gene unclear. The ends were cut back, 4 bases at V and 3 bases at J, with 7 bases in the middle. The V gene's germline CDR1 is SGHDT and CDR2 YYEEEE. CDR3 length equals 13 residues. In nucleotides, the CDR3 is TGTGCCAGCAGCGCGGCAGACACCGGGGAGCTGTTTTTT. Residues: CASSAADTGELFF.

The chain employs TRBV7-9 and TRBJ2-1, with D perhaps TRBD1 (5 bases). CDR1 and CDR2 (germline): SEHNR, FQNEAQ (reference sequence). The CDR3 length is 14 residues. The V end lost 5 bases, the J end lost 7 bases, and 15 bases lay between the germline ends. For the CDR3, the DNA is TGTGCCAGCAGCCCTCCCCAGGGTAGTAATGAGCAGTTCTTC. This gives the protein CASSPPQGSNEQFF.

CDR3 loop: CASRDRYNEQFF. The CDR3, as DNA: TGTGCCAGCAGGGACAGGTACAATGAGCAGTTCTTC. This chain joins TRBV12-3 or TRBV12-4 and TRBJ2-1; 7 positions agree with TRBD1. Losses at the gene ends were 6 bases for V and 4 bases for J; bases not matched to a gene: 0. The CDR3 has 12 residues.

This clonotype occurred a few times. This chain links TRBV6-2 or TRBV6-3 with TRBJ2-1, with TRBD2 matching 9 bases. The CDR3 totals 15 residues. The germline CDR1 and CDR2 sequences are MNHEY and SVGEGT. Trimming took 2 bases from V and 8 from J; bases not matched to a gene: 7. CDR3 nucleotide sequence: TGTGCCAGCAGTTACCGTGCTAGCGGGGCATATGAGCAGTTCTTC. Translated: CASSYRASGAYEQFF.

This clonotype was detected a few times. The V gene is TRBV15, the J gene TRBJ2-3; weak D call: TRBD1 (6 bases). In germline, CDR1 is LNHNV, CDR2 YYDKDF (reference sequence). This CDR3 region has 16 residues. Trimming pared 1 base from V and 2 bases from J, leaving 13 bases between. This chain's CDR3 is CATSRVQGLHTDTQYF. In nucleotides, the CDR3 is TGTGCCACCAGCAGAGTTCAGGGGCTACACACAGATACGCAGTATTTT.

This clonotype was counted a few times. In nucleotides, the CDR3 is TGTGCCAGCAGCCTACAGACGGGAGGGATGCCTGAAGCTTTCTTT. It codes for CASSLQTGGMPEAFF. V gene TRBV11-2 combines with J gene TRBJ1-1; the D is unclear. This CDR3 has 15 residues. The germline V gene encodes CDR1 SGHAT and CDR2 FQNNGV. Trimming left V 5 bases short and J 6 bases short, with 19 bases between. Combining the CDR3 with reference TRBV11-2 and TRBJ1-1 gives the whole variable domain EAGVAQSPRYKIIEKRQSVAFWCNPISGHATLYWYQQILGQGPKLLIQFQNNGVVDDSQLPKDRFSAERLKGVDSTLKIQPAKLEDSAVYLCASSLQTGGMPEAFFGQGTRLTVV.

This clonotype was counted only a few times. The chain recombines TRBV12-3 or TRBV12-4 with TRBJ2-3; 15 bases map to TRBD2. CDR3 length equals 16 residues. The V gene end was trimmed by 4 bases and the J gene end by 6 bases; junction bases not matched to a gene: 5. In DNA, the CDR3 is TGTGCCAGCAGTTCCAGGACTAGCGGGGGGGCGGATACGCAGTATTTT. Translating it yields CASSSRTSGGADTQYF.

This clonotype was observed a handful of times. V and J are TRBV7-3 and TRBJ1-3, with D unclear. The CDR3 totals 15 residues. Germline V CDR1 and CDR2: SGHTA, FQGTGA. The ends were cut back, 3 bases at V and 0 bases at J, with 9 bases in the middle. The CDR3 sequence: CASSFDGSSGNTIYF. CDR3 in DNA: TGTGCCAGCAGCTTTGACGGGAGCTCTGGAAACACCATATATTTT.

This clonotype occurred a few times. The rearrangement links TRBV4-3 to TRBJ1-1; 8 nucleotides agree with TRBD1. With V trimmed by 0 bases and J by 4 bases, 4 bases remained unmatched. CDR1 is LGHNA and CDR2 is YSLEER in the germline V gene. The CDR3 consists of 15 residues. Here the CDR3 reads CASSQDQGASTEAFF. CDR3 DNA: TGCGCCAGCAGCCAAGATCAGGGGGCGAGCACTGAAGCTTTCTTT.

There are a few counts of this clonotype. The chain is built from TRBV2 and TRBJ1-1; no definite D call. The ends were cut back, 8 bases at V and 4 bases at J, with 17 bases in the middle. In germline, CDR1 is SNHLY, CDR2 FYNNEI. The CDR3 runs 14 residues. As DNA, the CDR3 is TGTGCCAGCGATAACGCCGGATCCCCCACTGAAGCTTTCTTT. Protein product: CASDNAGSPTEAFF. Drawing the rest from reference TRBV2 and TRBJ1-1, the complete variable domain is EPEVTQTPSHQVTQMGQEVILRCVPISNHLYFYWYRQILGQKVEFLVSFYNNEISEKSEIFDDQFSVERPDGSNFTLKIRSTKLEDSAMYFCASDNAGSPTEAFFGQGTRLTVV.

This clonotype was seen repeatedly, ten times or more. The CDR3 here is CASSIGQVEAFF. CDR3 sequence (DNA): TGTGCCAGCAGTATAGGACAGGTTGAAGCTTTCTTT. The gene calls are TRBV12-3 or TRBV12-4 and TRBJ1-1; 7 bases fit TRBD1. This CDR3 is 12 amino acids long. Trimming removed 5 bases from V and 7 bases from J; junction bases left unmatched: 4.

The V and J genes are TRBV24-1 and TRBJ2-1; 16 bases match TRBD2. This CDR3 has 20 amino acids. The ends lost 3 bases at V and 5 bases at J; junction bases unmatched: 12. The germline CDR1 and CDR2 sequences are KGHDR and SFDVKD. The CDR3 DNA sequence: TGTGCCACCAGTGATCCCGGGACTAGCGGGGGGGCCGTTGGAAACAATGAGCAGTTCTTC. Translation: CATSDPGTSGGAVGNNEQFF.